The TCR beta chain described here comes from a study of early T cells in non-severe SARS-CoV-2 infection. Turning to the study itself: Sequenced bulk RNA came from whole blood that was unsorted, and chains were unpaired.

Germline V gene lookup returns CDR1 SGHAT and CDR2 FQNNGV. V lost 4 bases to trimming and J lost 7 bases, with 23 bases between them. The CDR3 covers 17 residues. At least ten counts were recorded for this clonotype. Attachment of unique molecular identifiers was made to individual cDNA molecules. TCRdb recomputed calls from the 5' RACE reads with MiXCR, one row per CDR3 protein. Found here are approximately 71,000 distinct CDR3 sequences, roughly a tenth of them singletons; the top ten hold around 6.4%. Sequences were obtained from whole blood. The receptor was derived from an adult who was a healthcare worker with PCR-confirmed SARS-CoV-2 infection or an uninfected control (not recorded which). The chain recombines TRBV11-2 with TRBJ2-1; D is perhaps TRBD2 (7 bases). The CDR3 DNA is TGTGCCAGCAGCTCCCACGGGGGGCTAGCGATGGGTAATGAGCAGTTCTTC. Its protein is CASSSHGGLAMGNEQFF.